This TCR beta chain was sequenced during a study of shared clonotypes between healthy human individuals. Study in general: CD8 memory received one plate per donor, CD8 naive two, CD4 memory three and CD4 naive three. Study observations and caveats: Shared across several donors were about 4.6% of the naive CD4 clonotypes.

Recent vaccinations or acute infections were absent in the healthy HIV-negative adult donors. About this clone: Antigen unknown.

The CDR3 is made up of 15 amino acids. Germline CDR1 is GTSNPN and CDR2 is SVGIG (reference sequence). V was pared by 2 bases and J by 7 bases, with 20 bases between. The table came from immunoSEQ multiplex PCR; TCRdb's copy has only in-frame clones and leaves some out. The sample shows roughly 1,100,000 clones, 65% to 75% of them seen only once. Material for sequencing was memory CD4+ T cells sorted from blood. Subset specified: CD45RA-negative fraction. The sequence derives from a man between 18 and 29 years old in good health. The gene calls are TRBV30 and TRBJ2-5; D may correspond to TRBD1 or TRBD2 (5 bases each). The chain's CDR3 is CAWSTPAVSGGTQYF. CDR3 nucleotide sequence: TGTGCCTGGAGTACCCCCGCGGTCAGTGGGGGGACCCAGTACTTC.